The 24 T cell receptor beta chains below were found in one sample sequenced in a study of T cells in pancreatic ductal adenocarcinoma (dated by TCRdb to the late 2010s). The library was produced with the immunoSEQ multiplex PCR assay. The immuneACCESS repertoire file appears here via TCRdb, limited to in-frame rearrangements. These files lack a portion of the clones; in checked studies, under half of the deficit traces to unresolved V genes, and the cause of the others is not known. This sample lists under 20,000 clones; about 88% were detected once. The ten largest clonotypes hold approximately 1% of the sample. The selected pancreatic ductal adenocarcinoma patients had received surgery without neoadjuvant therapy. Input material: PBMCs. These receptors were obtained from a human donor with pancreatic ductal adenocarcinoma.

The chain employs TRBV28 and TRBJ2-6, with D possibly TRBD2 on 5 matching bases. The ends were cut back, 6 bases at V and 1 base at J, with 10 bases in the middle. Germline V lookup: CDR1 MDHEN, CDR2 SYDVKM. The CDR3 has 15 amino acids. The CDR3 sequence: CASRASGSGANVLTF. In DNA form, the CDR3 reads TGTGCCAGCAGGGCCTCGGGATCTGGGGCCAACGTCCTGACTTTC.

The gene calls are TRBV9 and TRBJ1-2, with D possibly matching TRBD1 (6 bases). Trimming stripped 3 bases from V and 10 bases from J, with 16 bases between. This CDR3 spans 13 amino acids. Germline CDR1 reads SGDLS; CDR2 reads YYNGEE. CDR3 coding DNA: TGTGCCAGCAGCGCCCGCCTACAGGGTGTCTACACCTTC. Amino acids: CASSARLQGVYTF.

This chain joins TRBV19 and TRBJ1-1, with unresolved D. V lost 1 base to trimming and J lost 1 base, with 10 bases between them. The CDR3 is made up of 15 amino acids. CDR1 is LNHDA, CDR2 SQIVND, per germline (reference sequence). The CDR3: CASSIVGLRNTEAFF. The DNA for the CDR3 is TGTGCCAGTAGTATAGTGGGCCTCAGGAACACTGAAGCTTTCTTT.

This clone came up once. The rearrangement uses TRBV4-3 and TRBJ1-5; 9 bases line up with TRBD1. This CDR3 is 15 amino acids long. Germline V gene lookup returns CDR1 LGHNA and CDR2 YSLEER. Germline trimming cut 0 bases from V and 4 bases from J; bases unmatched to any gene: 1. DNA of the CDR3: TGCGCCAGCAGCCAAGAAGGGACAGGGAATCAGCCCCAGCATTTT. Amino acids: CASSQEGTGNQPQHF.

The gene calls are TRBV5-1 and TRBJ2-3, with 12 bases fitting TRBD2. CDR1 SGHRS and CDR2 YFSETQ come from the germline V gene. There are 15 residues in the CDR3. J was trimmed by 7 bases and V by 4 bases; bases with no gene match: 7. CDR3 DNA: TGCGCCAGCAGCAGGACTAGCGGGGAACGAAATACGCAGTATTTT. Its protein is CASSRTSGERNTQYF.

In DNA, the CDR3 is TGTGCCAGCAGCTTAGATCCTGAGAGACAGGGGGCGCGATCACCCCTCCACTTT. As protein: CASSLDPERQGARSPLHF. The V gene is TRBV11-2, the J gene TRBJ1-6, with TRBD1 identical over 10 bases. J lost 10 bases, V lost 0 bases, and 12 bases had no gene match. The germline gives CDR1 SGHAT, CDR2 FQNNGV. The CDR3 contains 18 residues.

This rearrangement joins TRBV7-9 to TRBJ1-6; D perhaps matches TRBD1 (6 bases). Germline CDR1 is SEHNR and CDR2 is FQNEAQ (reference sequence). The CDR3 runs 14 residues. Trimming removed 4 bases at V and 10 bases at J, with 14 bases between. The CDR3 region has the DNA TGTGCCAGCAGCTCCTCAGGGGTTGAATCACCCCTCCACTTT. Its translation: CASSSSGVESPLHF.

The chain couples TRBV9 to TRBJ2-3; 7 bases map to TRBD2. The CDR3 consists of 15 residues. Looked up from germline, CDR1 is SGDLS and CDR2 is YYNGEE. J lost 6 bases, V lost 3 bases, and 10 bases had no gene match. The CDR3 is CASSEDMGGSDTQYF. The DNA of the CDR3 is TGTGCCAGCAGCGAAGATATGGGGGGGTCCGATACGCAGTATTTT.

The gene calls are TRBV7-6 and TRBJ2-1; D is possibly TRBD2 (6 bases). There are 14 residues in the CDR3. Between the trimmed V and J ends, which lost 1 base and 5 bases, there was a span of 9 bases. Germline V gene sequence: CDR1 SGHVS, CDR2 FNYEAQ. The CDR3 is CASSLEWTNNEQFF. CDR3 nucleotides: TGTGCCAGCAGCTTAGAGTGGACTAACAATGAGCAGTTCTTC.

The V and J genes are TRBV11-3 and TRBJ2-2; perhaps TRBD2 as D (5 bases). V gave up 5 bases and J gave up 0 bases, with 13 bases separating them. Germline V gene lookup returns CDR1 SGHNT and CDR2 YENEEA. The CDR3 runs to 16 residues. The DNA of the CDR3 is TGTGCCAGCAGCAATCGGGGAAATCCGAACACCGGGGAGCTGTTTTTT. Translated: CASSNRGNPNTGELFF.

This rearrangement joins TRBV25-1 to TRBJ2-1, with D possibly matching TRBD2 (5 bases). CDR1 is MGHDK and CDR2 is SYGVNS in the germline V gene. V dropped 0 bases and J dropped 9 bases, with 21 bases sitting between them. The CDR3 totals 17 residues. This CDR3 reads CASSEYSSWQGGGEQFF. In DNA form, the CDR3 reads TGTGCCAGCAGTGAATATAGTTCGTGGCAAGGAGGTGGTGAGCAGTTCTTC.

The V and J genes are TRBV5-1 and TRBJ2-2, with a tentative D call TRBD2 (5 bases). The CDR3 covers 16 residues. Germline CDR1 and CDR2: SGHRS and YFSETQ. V was pared by 0 bases and J by 6 bases, with 15 bases between. CDR3 amino acids: CASSLGESYWAGELFF. The CDR3 DNA is TGCGCCAGCAGCTTGGGGGAGTCGTATTGGGCCGGGGAGCTGTTTTTT.

This chain joins TRBV4-2 and TRBJ2-5; 12 bases fit TRBD2. V shed 0 bases, J shed 5 bases, and the junction held 10 bases outside the gene matches. Germline V gene sequence: CDR1 LGHNA, CDR2 YNFKEQ. The CDR3 covers 18 residues. Written as DNA, the CDR3 is TGTGCCAGCAGCCAAGAGGCTAGCGGGGGGGCGGGGGTGGAGACCCAGTACTTC. Translated, it gives CASSQEASGGAGVETQYF.

The V call is TRBV7-2, the J call TRBJ2-7; TRBD1 is a possible D gene (5 bases). CDR1 and CDR2 (germline): SGHTA, FQGNSA. The CDR3 has 15 residues. The V and J ends lost 4 bases and 2 bases respectively, with 15 bases between them. Here the CDR3 reads CASSSDSTITYEQYF. CDR3 nucleotides: TGTGCCAGCAGCTCAGACAGCACGATTACCTACGAGCAGTACTTC.

The chain joins TRBV5-1 to TRBJ2-2; D is unclear. V gave up 3 bases and J gave up 0 bases, with 9 bases separating them. The CDR3 contains 15 residues. Germline-derived CDR1 and CDR2 are SGHRS and YFSETQ. CDR3 in amino acids: CASSWAQTNTGELFF. CDR3 DNA sequence: TGCGCCAGCAGCTGGGCCCAAACGAACACCGGGGAGCTGTTTTTT.

This chain uses TRBV6-5 with TRBJ1-4; tentative D call: TRBD1 (6 bases). CDR1 and CDR2 from the germline V gene are MNHEY and SVGAGI. Trimming removed 5 bases at V and 8 bases at J, with 15 bases between. This CDR3 comprises 14 residues. CDR3 DNA: TGTGCCAGCAGTGGGACATCCCGAAAAGAAAAACTGTTTTTT. The encoded protein is CASSGTSRKEKLFF.

This sequence joins TRBV11-2 and TRBJ2-7, with 7 bases lining up with TRBD2. Germline CDR1 reads SGHAT; CDR2 reads FQNNGV. The CDR3 loop spans 12 amino acids. V lost 3 bases and J lost 7; bases outside the gene matches: 3. Written as DNA, the CDR3 is TGTGCCAGCAGCTTGGGGGAGGGTGAGCAGTACTTC. Amino acids: CASSLGEGEQYF.

The rearrangement uses TRBV7-2 and TRBJ2-1; perhaps TRBD1 as D (5 bases). The V end was cut by 7 bases, the J end by 9 bases, with 13 bases between. CDR3 length: 12 residues. Per germline, CDR1 SGHTA and CDR2 FQGNSA. In DNA form, the CDR3 reads TGTGCCAGCACCCCCGAAAGGGGTGAGCAGTTCTTC. Translating gives CASTPERGEQFF.

This sequence joins TRBV14 and TRBJ2-5, with a possible D match to TRBD2 (5 bases). Trimming shortened V by 1 base and J by 3 bases, and 6 bases separated the two germline ends. The CDR3 spans 13 residues. Germline loops: CDR1 SGHDN, CDR2 FVKESK. The CDR3 reads CASSQVGEETQYF. In nucleotides, the CDR3 is TGTGCCAGCAGCCAAGTGGGAGAAGAGACCCAGTACTTC.

The rearrangement joins TRBV30 to TRBJ2-6; D may be TRBD2 (5 bases). This CDR3 comprises 16 residues. Germline V CDR1 and CDR2: GTSNPN, SVGIG (reference sequence). V lost 0 bases, J lost 0 bases, and 9 bases lay in between. The CDR3 loop is CAWSVTGVSGANVLTF. For the CDR3, the DNA is TGTGCCTGGAGTGTAACCGGGGTCTCTGGGGCCAACGTCCTGACTTTC. Together with reference TRBV30 and TRBJ2-6, the CDR3 gives the full variable domain: SQTIHQWPATLVQPVGSPLSLECTVEGTSNPNLYWYRQAAGRGLQLLFYSVGIGQISSEVPQNLSASRPQDRQFILSSKKLLLSDSGFYLCAWSVTGVSGANVLTFGAGSRLTVL.

The chain recombines TRBV20-1 with TRBJ2-1; D is ambiguous. Trimming took off 5 bases at V and 3 bases at J, with 5 bases between the two ends. CDR3 length equals 11 residues. Per germline, CDR1 DFQATT and CDR2 SNEGSKA (reference sequence). CDR3 DNA sequence: TGCAGTGCTTTCAGCTACAATGAGCAGTTCTTC. This translates into CSAFSYNEQFF.

V gene TRBV4-1 combines with J gene TRBJ1-3; D is perhaps TRBD1 (5 bases). CDR3 length: 16 amino acids. V was shortened by 0 bases and J by 0 bases, with 9 bases between the two germline ends. The germline V gene has CDR1 MGHRA and CDR2 YSYEKL. CDR3 residues: CASSQEGVLSGNTIYF. CDR3 nucleotides: TGCGCCAGCAGCCAAGAAGGGGTCCTCTCTGGAAACACCATATATTTT.

The rearrangement joins TRBV13 to TRBJ1-3; 9 bases are a match to TRBD1. With 3 bases clipped from V and 4 bases from J, the junction kept 1 base outside the gene matches. Germline loops: CDR1 PRHDT, CDR2 FYEKMQ (reference sequence). This CDR3 is built from 14 residues. CDR3: CASSFGQGGNTIYF. The CDR3 nucleotides read TGTGCCAGCAGCTTCGGACAGGGGGGAAACACCATATATTTT. The variable domain in full, with the rest retrieved from reference TRBV13 and TRBJ1-3, is AAGVIQSPRHLIKEKRETATLKCYPIPRHDTVYWYQQGPGQDPQFLISFYEKMQSDKGSIPDRFSAQQFSDYHSELNMSSLELGDSALYFCASSFGQGGNTIYFGEGSWLTVV.

The chain couples TRBV5-5 to TRBJ1-1; weak D call: TRBD1 (5 bases). The CDR3 totals 15 residues. Trimming cost V 4 bases and J 1 base, with 14 bases left between them. Germline V gene lookup returns CDR1 SGHKS and CDR2 YYEKEE (reference sequence). CDR3 DNA: TGTGCCAGCAGCAGACAGACGGGAGGGAACACTGAAGCTTTCTTT. This translates into CASSRQTGGNTEAFF.